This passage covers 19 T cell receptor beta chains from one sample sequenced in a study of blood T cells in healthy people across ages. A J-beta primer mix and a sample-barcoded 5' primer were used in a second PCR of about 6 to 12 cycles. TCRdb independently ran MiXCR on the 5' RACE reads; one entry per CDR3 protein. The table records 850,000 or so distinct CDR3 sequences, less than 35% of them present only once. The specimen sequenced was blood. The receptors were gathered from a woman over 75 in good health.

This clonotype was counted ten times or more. DNA for the CDR3: TGTGCCAGCAGCTTAGGGACTAGCGGGGTCACAGATACGCAGTATTTT. Its translation: CASSLGTSGVTDTQYF. The rearrangement joins TRBV7-6 to TRBJ2-3, with 12 nucleotides matching TRBD2. J was trimmed by 2 bases and V by 1 base; bases with no gene match: 1. Germline-derived CDR1 and CDR2 are SGHVS and FNYEAQ. CDR3 length equals 16 residues.

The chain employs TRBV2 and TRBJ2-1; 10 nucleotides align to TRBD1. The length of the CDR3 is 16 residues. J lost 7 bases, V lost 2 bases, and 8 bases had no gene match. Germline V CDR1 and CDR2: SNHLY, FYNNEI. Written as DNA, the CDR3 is TGTGCCAGCAGTGAATCCGGGACAGGGGTTTGGAATGAGCAGTTCTTC. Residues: CASSESGTGVWNEQFF.

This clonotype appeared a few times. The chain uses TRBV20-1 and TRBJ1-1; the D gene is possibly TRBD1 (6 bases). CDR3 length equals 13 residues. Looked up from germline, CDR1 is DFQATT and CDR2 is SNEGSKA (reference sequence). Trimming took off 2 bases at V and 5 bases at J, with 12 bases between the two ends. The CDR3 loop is CSARKQGGTEAFF. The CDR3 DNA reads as TGCAGTGCTAGAAAACAAGGGGGGACTGAAGCTTTCTTT.

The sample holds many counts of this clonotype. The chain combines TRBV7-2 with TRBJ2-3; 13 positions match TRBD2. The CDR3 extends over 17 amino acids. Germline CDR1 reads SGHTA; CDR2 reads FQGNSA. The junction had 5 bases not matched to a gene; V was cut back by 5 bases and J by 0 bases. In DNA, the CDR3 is TGTGCCAGCAGCCCTCGACTAGCGGGGGGAAGCACAGATACGCAGTATTTT. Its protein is CASSPRLAGGSTDTQYF.

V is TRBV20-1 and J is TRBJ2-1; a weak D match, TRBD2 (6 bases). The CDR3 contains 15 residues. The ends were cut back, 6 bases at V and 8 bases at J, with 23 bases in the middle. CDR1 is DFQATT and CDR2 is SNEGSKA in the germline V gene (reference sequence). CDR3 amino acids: CSARGDLLWGDEQFF. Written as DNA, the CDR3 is TGCAGTGCCCGGGGCGACTTACTATGGGGGGATGAGCAGTTCTTC.

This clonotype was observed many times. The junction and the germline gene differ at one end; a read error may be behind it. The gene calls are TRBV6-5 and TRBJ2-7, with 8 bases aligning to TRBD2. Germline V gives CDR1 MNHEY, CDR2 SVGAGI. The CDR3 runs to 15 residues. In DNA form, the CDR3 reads TGTGCCAGCAGTTACTCGGCGCGGGGGGCGTACGAACAGTACTTC. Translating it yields CASSYSARGAYEQYF.

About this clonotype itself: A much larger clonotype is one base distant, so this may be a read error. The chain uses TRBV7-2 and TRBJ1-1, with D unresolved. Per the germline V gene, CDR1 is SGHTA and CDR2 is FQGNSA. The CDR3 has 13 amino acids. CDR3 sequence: CASSPWEDTGAFF. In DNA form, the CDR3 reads TGTGCCAGCAGCCCCTGGGAAGACACTGGAGCTTTCTTT.

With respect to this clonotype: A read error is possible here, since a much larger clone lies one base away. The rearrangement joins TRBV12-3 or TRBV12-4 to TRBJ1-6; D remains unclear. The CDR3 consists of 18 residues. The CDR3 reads CASSRGDNEYSDNSPLHF. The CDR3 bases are TGTGCCAGCAGCCGCGGAGACAATGAATACTCCGATAATTCACCCCTCCACTTT.

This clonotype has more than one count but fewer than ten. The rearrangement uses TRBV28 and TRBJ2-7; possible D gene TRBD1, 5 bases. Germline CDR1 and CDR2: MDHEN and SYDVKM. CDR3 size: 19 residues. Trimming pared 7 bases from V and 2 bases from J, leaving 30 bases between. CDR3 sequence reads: CASNIVGRVGKLSAYEQYF. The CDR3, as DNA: TGTGCCAGCAATATCGTCGGCAGGGTGGGGAAGTTATCTGCCTACGAGCAGTACTTC.

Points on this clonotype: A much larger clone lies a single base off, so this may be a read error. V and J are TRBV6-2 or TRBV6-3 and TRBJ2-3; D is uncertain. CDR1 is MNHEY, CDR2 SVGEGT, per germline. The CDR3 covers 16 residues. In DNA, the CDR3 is TGTGCCAGCAGTTCCGGGCCTCCACGTGGCACAGATGCGCAGTATTTT. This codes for CASSSGPPRGTDAQYF.

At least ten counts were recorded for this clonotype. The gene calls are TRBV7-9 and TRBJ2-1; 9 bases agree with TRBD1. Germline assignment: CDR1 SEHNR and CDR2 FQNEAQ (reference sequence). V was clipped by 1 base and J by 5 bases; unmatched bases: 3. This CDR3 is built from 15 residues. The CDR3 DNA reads TGTGCCAGCAGCTTAGGACAGGGGGAACACAATGAGCAGTTCTTC. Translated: CASSLGQGEHNEQFF.

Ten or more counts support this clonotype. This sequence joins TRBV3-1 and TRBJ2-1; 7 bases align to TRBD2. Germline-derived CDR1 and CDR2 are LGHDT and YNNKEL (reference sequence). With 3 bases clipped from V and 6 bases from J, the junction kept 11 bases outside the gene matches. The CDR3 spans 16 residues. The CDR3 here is CASSQGLLRGSNEQFF. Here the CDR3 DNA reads TGTGCCAGCAGCCAGGGTCTTTTGCGGGGGTCCAATGAGCAGTTCTTC.

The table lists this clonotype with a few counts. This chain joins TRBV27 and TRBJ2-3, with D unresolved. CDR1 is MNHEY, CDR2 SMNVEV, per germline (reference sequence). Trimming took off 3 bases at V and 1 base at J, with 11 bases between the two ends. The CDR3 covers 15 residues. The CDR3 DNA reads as TGTGCCAGCAGTTTCAGTTTTACGCGCACAGATACGCAGTATTTT. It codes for CASSFSFTRTDTQYF.

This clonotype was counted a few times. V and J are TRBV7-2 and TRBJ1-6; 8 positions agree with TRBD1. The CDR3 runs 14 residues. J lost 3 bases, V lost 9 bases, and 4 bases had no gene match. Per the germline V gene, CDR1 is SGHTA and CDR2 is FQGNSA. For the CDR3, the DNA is TGTGCCAGTCCCGGGACAGGCTATAATTCACCCCTCCACTTT. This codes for CASPGTGYNSPLHF.

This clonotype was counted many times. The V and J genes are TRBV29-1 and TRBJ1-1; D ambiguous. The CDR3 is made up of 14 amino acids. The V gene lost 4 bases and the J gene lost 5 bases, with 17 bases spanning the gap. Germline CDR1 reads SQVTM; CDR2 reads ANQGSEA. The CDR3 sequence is CSVVVFGERTEAFF. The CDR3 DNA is TGCAGCGTTGTTGTGTTTGGGGAGAGGACTGAAGCTTTCTTT.

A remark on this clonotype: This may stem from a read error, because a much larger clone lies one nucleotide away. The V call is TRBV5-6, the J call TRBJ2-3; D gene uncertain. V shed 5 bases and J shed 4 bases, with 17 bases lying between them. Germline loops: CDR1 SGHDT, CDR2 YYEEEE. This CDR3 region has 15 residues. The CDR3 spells CASRPKGRVADTQYF. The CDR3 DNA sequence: TGTGCCAGCAGACCGAAGGGCCGCGTCGCAGATACGCAGTATTTT.

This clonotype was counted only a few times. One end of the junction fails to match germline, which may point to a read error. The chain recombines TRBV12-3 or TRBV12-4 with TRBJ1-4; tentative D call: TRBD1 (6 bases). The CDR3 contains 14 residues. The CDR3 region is CASSLRGAGEKPFF. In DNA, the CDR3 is TGTGCCAGCAGTTTAAGGGGGGCAGGGGAAAAACCGTTTTTT.

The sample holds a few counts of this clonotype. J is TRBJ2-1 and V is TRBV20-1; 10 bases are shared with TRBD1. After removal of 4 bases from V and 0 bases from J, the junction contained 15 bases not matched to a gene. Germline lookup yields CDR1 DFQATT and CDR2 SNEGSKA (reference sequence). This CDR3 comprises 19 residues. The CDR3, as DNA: TGCAGTGCTAAAAAAGGACAGGGGGTCCGTCCTCGCTCCTACAATGAGCAGTTCTTC. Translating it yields CSAKKGQGVRPRSYNEQFF.

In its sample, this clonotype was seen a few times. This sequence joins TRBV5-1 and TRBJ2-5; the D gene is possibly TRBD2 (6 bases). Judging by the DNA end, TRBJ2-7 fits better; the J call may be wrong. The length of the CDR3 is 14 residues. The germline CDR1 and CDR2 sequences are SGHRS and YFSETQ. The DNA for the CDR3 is TGCGCCAGCAGCTCCCGACGAACGGGGGTCGAGCAGTACTTC. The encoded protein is CASSSRRTGVEQYF.